The clone carrying this T cell receptor beta chain was observed at least ten times. This sample also contains other DNA sequences that code for the same CDR3. The CDR3 runs to 14 residues. The V end lost 3 bases, the J end lost 2 bases, and 11 bases lay between the germline ends. Germline V lookup: CDR1 MDHEN, CDR2 SYDVKM. This sample stems from a study of blood T cell repertoires in COVID-19. Under the authors' procedure: By means of reference gene primer amplification, nucleated cell counts were estimated. TCRdb keeps only in-frame clones here, not all; method: immunoSEQ multiplex PCR. V, J and clone size derive from that table, while D and trimming were established from the DNA sequence. This table holds around 330,000 clones, roughly 85% found once.

Sequenced material: PBMCs or T cells enriched from blood (not recorded which). This sequence was found in a woman younger than 45 who had been exposed to COVID-19. The rearrangement uses TRBV28 and TRBJ2-7; a weak D match, TRBD1 (5 bases). This chain's CDR3 is CASSFVTGAYEQYF. The CDR3 nucleotides are TGTGCCAGCAGTTTTGTAACAGGTGCCTACGAGCAGTACTTC.